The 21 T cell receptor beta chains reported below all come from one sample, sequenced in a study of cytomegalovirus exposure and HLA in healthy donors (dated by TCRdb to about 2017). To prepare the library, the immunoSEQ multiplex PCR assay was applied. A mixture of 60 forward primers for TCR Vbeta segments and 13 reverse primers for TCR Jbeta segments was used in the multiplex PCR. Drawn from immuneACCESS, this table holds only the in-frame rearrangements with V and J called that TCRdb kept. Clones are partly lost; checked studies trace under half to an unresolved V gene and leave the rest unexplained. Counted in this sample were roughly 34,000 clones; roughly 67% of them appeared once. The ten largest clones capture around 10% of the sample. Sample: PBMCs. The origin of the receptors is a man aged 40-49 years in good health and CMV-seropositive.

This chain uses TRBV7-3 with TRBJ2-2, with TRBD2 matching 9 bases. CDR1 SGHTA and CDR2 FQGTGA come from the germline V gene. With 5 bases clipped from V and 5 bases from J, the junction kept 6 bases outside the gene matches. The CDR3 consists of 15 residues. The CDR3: CASSPSGGRTGELFF. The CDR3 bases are TGTGCCAGCAGCCCCAGCGGGGGGAGGACCGGGGAGCTGTTTTTT.

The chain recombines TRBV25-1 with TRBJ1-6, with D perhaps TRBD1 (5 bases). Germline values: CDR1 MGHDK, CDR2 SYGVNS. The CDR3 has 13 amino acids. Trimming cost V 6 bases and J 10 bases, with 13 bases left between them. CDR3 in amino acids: CASRETARSPLHF. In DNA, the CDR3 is TGTGCCAGCAGGGAGACAGCCCGGTCACCCCTCCACTTT. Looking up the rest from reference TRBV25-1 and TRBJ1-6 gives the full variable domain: EADIYQTPRYLVIGTGKKITLECSQTMGHDKMYWYQQDPGMELHLIHYSYGVNSTEKGDLSSESTVSRIRTEHFPLTLESARPSHTSQYLCASRETARSPLHFGNGTRLTVT.

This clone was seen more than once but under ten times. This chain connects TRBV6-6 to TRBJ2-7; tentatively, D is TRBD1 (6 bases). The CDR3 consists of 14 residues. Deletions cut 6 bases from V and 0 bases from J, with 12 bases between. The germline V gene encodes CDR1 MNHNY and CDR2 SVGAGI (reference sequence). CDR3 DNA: TGTGCCAGCAGCTCACACAGGGCCTCCTACGAGCAGTACTTC. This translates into CASSSHRASYEQYF.

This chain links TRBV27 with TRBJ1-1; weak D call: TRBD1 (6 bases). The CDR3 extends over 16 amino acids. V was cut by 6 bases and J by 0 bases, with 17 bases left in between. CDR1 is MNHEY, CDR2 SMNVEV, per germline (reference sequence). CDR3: CASSRQTGALNTEAFF. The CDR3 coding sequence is TGTGCCAGCAGCCGCCAGACAGGAGCGTTGAACACTGAAGCTTTCTTT.

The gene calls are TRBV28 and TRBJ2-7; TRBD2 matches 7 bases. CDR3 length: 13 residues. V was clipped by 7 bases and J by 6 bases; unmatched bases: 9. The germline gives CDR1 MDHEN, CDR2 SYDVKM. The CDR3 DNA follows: TGTGCCAGCAACCCGGGACTAATCGGCGAGCAGTACTTC. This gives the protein CASNPGLIGEQYF.

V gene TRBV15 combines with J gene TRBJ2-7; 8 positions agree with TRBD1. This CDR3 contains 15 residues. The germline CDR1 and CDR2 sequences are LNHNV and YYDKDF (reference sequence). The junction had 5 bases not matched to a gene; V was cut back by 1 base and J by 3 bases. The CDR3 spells CATSRGGTGDYEQYF. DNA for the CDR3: TGTGCCACCAGCAGAGGTGGGACAGGCGACTACGAGCAGTACTTC.

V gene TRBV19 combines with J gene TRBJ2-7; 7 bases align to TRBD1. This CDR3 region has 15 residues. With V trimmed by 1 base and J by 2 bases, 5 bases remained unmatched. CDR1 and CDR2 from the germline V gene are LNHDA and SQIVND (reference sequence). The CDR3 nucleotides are TGTGCCAGTAGTATAGCCCCGGGACAGACCTACGAGCAGTACTTC. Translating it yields CASSIAPGQTYEQYF.

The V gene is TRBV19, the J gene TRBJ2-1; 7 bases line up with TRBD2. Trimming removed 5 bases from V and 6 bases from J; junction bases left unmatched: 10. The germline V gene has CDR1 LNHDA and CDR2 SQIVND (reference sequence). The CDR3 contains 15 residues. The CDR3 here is CASSDGRGGFNEQFF. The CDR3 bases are TGTGCCAGTAGTGATGGGCGGGGAGGGTTCAATGAGCAGTTCTTC.

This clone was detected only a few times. The CDR3 nucleotides are TGTGCCAGCAGCTTAATAGGGGGGGGCGGCACAGATACGCAGTATTTT. Its protein is CASSLIGGGGTDTQYF. This sequence joins TRBV7-3 and TRBJ2-3; D is perhaps TRBD2 (7 bases). The CDR3 loop spans 16 amino acids. The V and J ends lost 1 base and 1 base respectively, with 12 bases between them. Per germline, CDR1 SGHTA and CDR2 FQGTGA.

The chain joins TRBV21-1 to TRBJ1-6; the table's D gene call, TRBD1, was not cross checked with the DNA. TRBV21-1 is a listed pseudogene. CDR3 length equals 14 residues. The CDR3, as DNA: TGTGCCAGCTACATCGGGACAAGGGATTCACCCCTCCACTTT. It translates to CASYIGTRDSPLHF.

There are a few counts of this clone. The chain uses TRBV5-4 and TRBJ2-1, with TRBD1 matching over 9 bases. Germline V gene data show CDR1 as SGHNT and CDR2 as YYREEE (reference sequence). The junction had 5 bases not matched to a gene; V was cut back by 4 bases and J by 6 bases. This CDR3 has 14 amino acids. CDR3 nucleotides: TGTGCCAGCAGCCCCGGGACAGGGAGCAATGAGCAGTTCTTC. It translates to CASSPGTGSNEQFF.

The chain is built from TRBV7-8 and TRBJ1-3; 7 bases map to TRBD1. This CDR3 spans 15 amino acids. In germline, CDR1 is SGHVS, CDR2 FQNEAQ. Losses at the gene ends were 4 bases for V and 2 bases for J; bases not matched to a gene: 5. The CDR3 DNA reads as TGTGCCAGCAGCTCCGACAGGGTAACTGGAAACACCATATATTTT. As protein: CASSSDRVTGNTIYF.

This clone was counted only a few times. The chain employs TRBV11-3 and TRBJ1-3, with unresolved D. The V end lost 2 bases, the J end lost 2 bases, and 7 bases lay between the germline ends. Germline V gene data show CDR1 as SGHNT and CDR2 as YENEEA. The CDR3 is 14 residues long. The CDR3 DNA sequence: TGTGCCAGCAGCTTACCCGTTCCTGGAAACACCATATATTTT. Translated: CASSLPVPGNTIYF.

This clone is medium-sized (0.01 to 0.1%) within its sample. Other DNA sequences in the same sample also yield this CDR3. The CDR3, as DNA: TGTGCCAGCAGCTTAACGGCAGGGGGCGATCAGCCCCAGCATTTT. It translates to CASSLTAGGDQPQHF. This chain uses TRBV7-9 with TRBJ1-5, with 8 bases aligning to TRBD1. The germline V gene has CDR1 SEHNR and CDR2 FQNEAQ (reference sequence). The J segment lost 5 bases and the V segment lost 2 bases, leaving 5 bases of the junction unmatched. The CDR3 has 15 residues.

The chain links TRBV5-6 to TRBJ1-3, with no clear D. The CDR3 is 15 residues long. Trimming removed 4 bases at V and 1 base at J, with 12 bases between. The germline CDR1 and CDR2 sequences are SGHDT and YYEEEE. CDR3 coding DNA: TGTGCCAGCAGCGGCCGGGATGGATCTGGAAACACCATATATTTT. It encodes CASSGRDGSGNTIYF. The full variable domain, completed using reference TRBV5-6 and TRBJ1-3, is DAGVTQSPTHLIKTRGQQVTLRCSPKSGHDTVSWYQQALGQGPQFIFQYYEEEERQRGNFPDRFSGHQFPNYSSELNVNALLLGDSALYLCASSGRDGSGNTIYFGEGSWLTVV.

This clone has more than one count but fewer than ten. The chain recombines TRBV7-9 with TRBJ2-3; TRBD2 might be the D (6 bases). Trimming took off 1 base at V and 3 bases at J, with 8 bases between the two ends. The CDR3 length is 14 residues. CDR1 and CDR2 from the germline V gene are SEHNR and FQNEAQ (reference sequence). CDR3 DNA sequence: TGTGCCAGCAGCTTAGATGGGAGGACAGATACGCAGTATTTT. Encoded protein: CASSLDGRTDTQYF.

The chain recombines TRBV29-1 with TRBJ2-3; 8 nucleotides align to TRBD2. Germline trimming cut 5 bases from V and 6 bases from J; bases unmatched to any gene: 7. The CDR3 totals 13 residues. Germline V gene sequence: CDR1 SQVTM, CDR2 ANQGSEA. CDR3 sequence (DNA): TGCAGCGTTAACCGGGGGGGACCCGATACGCAGTATTTT. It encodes CSVNRGGPDTQYF.

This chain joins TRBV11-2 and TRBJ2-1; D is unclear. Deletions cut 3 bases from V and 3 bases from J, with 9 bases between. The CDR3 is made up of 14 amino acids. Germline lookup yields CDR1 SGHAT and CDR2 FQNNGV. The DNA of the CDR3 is TGTGCCAGCAGCTTTATGCCGAGCTACAATGAGCAGTTCTTC. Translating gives CASSFMPSYNEQFF. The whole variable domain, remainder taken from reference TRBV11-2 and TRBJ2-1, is EAGVAQSPRYKIIEKRQSVAFWCNPISGHATLYWYQQILGQGPKLLIQFQNNGVVDDSQLPKDRFSAERLKGVDSTLKIQPAKLEDSAVYLCASSFMPSYNEQFFGPGTRLTVL.

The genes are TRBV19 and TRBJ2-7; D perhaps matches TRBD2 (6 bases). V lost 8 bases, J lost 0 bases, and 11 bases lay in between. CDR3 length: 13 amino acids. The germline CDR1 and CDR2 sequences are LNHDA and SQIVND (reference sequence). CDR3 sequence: CASSGGISYEQYF. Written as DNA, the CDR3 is TGTGCCAGTTCTGGGGGGATCTCCTACGAGCAGTACTTC.

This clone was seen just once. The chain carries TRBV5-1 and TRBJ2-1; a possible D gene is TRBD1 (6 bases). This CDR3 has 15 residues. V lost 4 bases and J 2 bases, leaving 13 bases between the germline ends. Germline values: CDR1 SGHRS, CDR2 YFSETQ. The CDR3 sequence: CASSVDRTTYNEQFF. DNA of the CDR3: TGCGCCAGCAGCGTCGACAGGACCACCTACAATGAGCAGTTCTTC.

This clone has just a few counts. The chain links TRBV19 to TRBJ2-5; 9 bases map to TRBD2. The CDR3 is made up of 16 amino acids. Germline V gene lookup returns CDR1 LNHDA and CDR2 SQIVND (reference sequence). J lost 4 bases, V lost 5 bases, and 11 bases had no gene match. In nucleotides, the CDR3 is TGTGCCAGTAGTCCCACGCGGGGGGGCCGGCGAGAGACCCAGTACTTC. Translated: CASSPTRGGRRETQYF.